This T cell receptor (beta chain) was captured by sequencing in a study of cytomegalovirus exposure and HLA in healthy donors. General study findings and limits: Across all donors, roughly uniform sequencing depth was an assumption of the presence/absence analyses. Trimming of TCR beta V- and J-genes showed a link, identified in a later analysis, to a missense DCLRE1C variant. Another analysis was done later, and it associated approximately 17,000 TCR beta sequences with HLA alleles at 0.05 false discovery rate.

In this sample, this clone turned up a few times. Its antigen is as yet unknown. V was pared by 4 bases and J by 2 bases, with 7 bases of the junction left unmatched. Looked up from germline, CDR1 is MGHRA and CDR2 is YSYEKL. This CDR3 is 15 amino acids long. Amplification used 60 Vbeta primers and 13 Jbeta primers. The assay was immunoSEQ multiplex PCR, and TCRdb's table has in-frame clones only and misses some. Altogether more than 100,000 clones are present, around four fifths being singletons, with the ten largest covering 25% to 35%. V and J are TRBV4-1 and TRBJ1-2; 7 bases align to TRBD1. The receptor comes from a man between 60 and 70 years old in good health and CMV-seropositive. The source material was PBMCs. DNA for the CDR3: TGCGCCAGCAGCCCCCGGGCAGGGGGAAACTATGGCTACACCTTC. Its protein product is CASSPRAGGNYGYTF.